Sequencing of this T cell receptor (beta chain) was carried out in a study of metastatic and nonmetastatic thyroid tumors. Study summary: Samples came from malignant and benign thyroid patients, and repertoires were compared across blood and tumor or nodule tissue. Study outcomes and limitations: When malignant thyroid tumors were compared with benign nodules, TCR beta diversity was reportedly significantly higher in the malignant tumors. This held in both blood and tumor samples.

Study processing details: Clinicopathological groups differed in CDR3, with these differences serving to build a distant-metastasis classifier for papillary thyroid cancer. MiXCR reprocessed the PCR reads for TCRdb. The V and J calls were determined by TCRdb, not by the authors. The sample has tens of thousands of clones, 20% to 25% seen once. Germline V gives CDR1 ENHRY, CDR2 SYGVKD. This CDR3 contains 15 residues. Trimming cost V 4 bases and J 8 bases, with 15 bases left between them. This clone was recorded many times. No antigen is known for it. Thyroid surgery was performed in patients who had received no treatment beforehand.

The material sequenced was blood. The TCR comes from a female donor with papillary thyroid cancer or a benign thyroid nodule (not recorded which). Some clones in this sample may be carry-over from other donors' samples. This chain links TRBV10-3 with TRBJ1-6; possible D gene TRBD1, 5 bases. CDR3 protein: CAISAQRDGDSPLHF. DNA for the CDR3: TGTGCCATCAGTGCCCAGAGGGACGGAGATTCACCCCTCCACTTT.